The 29 T cell receptor beta chains listed next were all sequenced from one sample in a study of immune heterogeneity within non-small cell lung tumors. Multiplex PCR relied on 32 V and 13 J primers to amplify TCR beta CDR3. Each CDR3 protein gets one entry after TCRdb re-called the multiplex PCR reads with MiXCR. The table records approximately 10,000 distinct CDR3 sequences, 15% to 20% of them present only once. The starting template was genomic DNA from bulk tumor, around 620 ng per sample. Each primary tumor yielded several biopsies, collected far apart from one another at surgery. Newly diagnosed with untreated non-small cell lung cancer, the patients underwent curative surgery. Sequenced input: lung tumor tissue. These receptors were collected from a middle-aged man with non-small cell lung cancer.

This clonotype showed up many times. This chain uses TRBV5-6 with TRBJ2-5, with D perhaps TRBD1 or TRBD2 (5 bases each). The V gene lost 0 bases and the J gene lost 2 bases, with 17 bases spanning the gap. Germline CDR1 is SGHDT and CDR2 is YYEEEE. The CDR3 is made up of 17 amino acids. CDR3 sequence (DNA): TGTGCCAGCAGCTTGGCCGGGGTGGGGCCCAAACAAGAGACCCAGTACTTC. This translates into CASSLAGVGPKQETQYF.

This clonotype is labeled as medium-sized. The chain combines TRBV9 with TRBJ1-3; D is perhaps TRBD1 (5 bases). Trimming left V 2 bases short and J 1 base short, with 13 bases between. There are 16 residues in the CDR3. Germline V gene sequence: CDR1 SGDLS, CDR2 YYNGEE. The CDR3 DNA reads TGTGCCAGCAGCGTGGCAGGGTCTGGTTCTGGAAACACCATATATTTT. Its translation is CASSVAGSGSGNTIYF.

This clonotype is deemed medium-sized. This chain links TRBV27 with TRBJ1-2, with 10 bases matching TRBD1. Per germline, CDR1 MNHEY and CDR2 SMNVEV (reference sequence). The junction had 7 bases not matched to a gene; V was cut back by 5 bases and J by 4 bases. The CDR3 sequence is 15 residues long. The CDR3 DNA sequence: TGTGCCAGCAGTCCAAGGACAGGGGGAAGCTATGGCTACACCTTC. Its protein is CASSPRTGGSYGYTF.

The chain employs TRBV11-2 and TRBJ2-5, with 11 bases lining up with TRBD2. J was trimmed by 5 bases and V by 7 bases; bases with no gene match: 12. This CDR3 spans 16 amino acids. Looked up from germline, CDR1 is SGHAT and CDR2 is FQNNGV. The CDR3 DNA reads as TGTGCCAGCATCCCCGGGGTAGCGGGGGGGCGTGAGACCCAGTACTTC. Protein product: CASIPGVAGGRETQYF.

This clonotype has a count of ten or more. This chain connects TRBV19 to TRBJ2-5, with unresolved D. Germline lookup yields CDR1 LNHDA and CDR2 SQIVND (reference sequence). The length of the CDR3 is 13 residues. Trimming took 6 bases from V and 0 from J, leaving 8 bases between them. The CDR3 nucleotides read TGTGCCAGTAGCCCCTCGTACCAAGAGACCCAGTACTTC. It codes for CASSPSYQETQYF.

In its sample, this clonotype is medium-sized. V gene TRBV28 combines with J gene TRBJ2-6; the D is unclear. Germline values: CDR1 MDHEN, CDR2 SYDVKM. The CDR3 contains 15 residues. V lost 3 bases to trimming and J lost 2 bases, with 8 bases between them. CDR3 region: CASSLDFPGANVLTF. The CDR3 DNA follows: TGTGCCAGCAGTTTGGATTTTCCTGGGGCCAACGTCCTGACTTTC.

The rearrangement joins TRBV6-1 to TRBJ1-1; 9 positions match TRBD1. Germline CDR1 MNHNS, CDR2 SASEGT. The CDR3 loop spans 14 amino acids. Germline trimming cut 6 bases from V and 4 bases from J; bases unmatched to any gene: 6. CDR3: CASRPGQGGTEAFF. The CDR3 DNA reads TGTGCCAGCAGGCCGGGACAGGGAGGCACTGAAGCTTTCTTT.

This clonotype has a count of ten or more. The gene calls are TRBV18 and TRBJ1-5; no clear D. This CDR3 has 14 residues. Germline loops: CDR1 KGHSH, CDR2 LQKENI. Deletions cut 1 base from V and 0 bases from J, with 4 bases between. The CDR3 nucleotides read TGTGCCAGCTCACCACAAAATAGCAATCAGCCCCAGCATTTT. It is translated as CASSPQNSNQPQHF.

The table lists this clonotype with many counts. The chain's CDR3 is CASTEGAGPQPQHF. The CDR3 DNA reads TGTGCCAGCACCGAGGGTGCGGGTCCTCAGCCCCAGCATTTT. The chain recombines TRBV2 with TRBJ1-5; D not certain. V was pared by 7 bases and J by 6 bases, with 16 bases between. Germline V gives CDR1 SNHLY, CDR2 FYNNEI. This CDR3 comprises 14 residues.

This clonotype qualifies as medium-sized. CDR3 in amino acids: CSASKGEYGYTF. The CDR3 bases are TGCAGTGCTAGTAAGGGGGAATATGGCTACACCTTC. The chain uses TRBV20-1 and TRBJ1-2, with D perhaps matching TRBD1 (6 bases). V lost 3 bases, J lost 5 bases, and 10 bases lay in between. The CDR3 sequence is 12 residues long. In germline, CDR1 is DFQATT, CDR2 SNEGSKA (reference sequence).

This clonotype came up many times. V is TRBV19 and J is TRBJ2-7; D is undetermined. V lost 7 bases and J lost 0, with 13 bases in between. The CDR3 is 14 amino acids. From germline, CDR1 is LNHDA and CDR2 SQIVND (reference sequence). The DNA for the CDR3 is TGTGCCAGTAATTCGGACCGCAGCTCCTACGAGCAGTACTTC. Its translation: CASNSDRSSYEQYF.

This clonotype was picked up many times. CDR3 sequence: CASSLSRSGPQYF. CDR3 DNA: TGCGCCAGCAGCTTGTCGCGTAGTGGCCCGCAGTATTTT. The rearrangement joins TRBV5-1 to TRBJ2-3; D gene uncertain. Germline V gene data show CDR1 as SGHRS and CDR2 as YFSETQ. Trimming took 1 base from V and 10 from J, leaving 13 bases between them. This CDR3 spans 13 amino acids.

This clonotype was seen ten or more times. The chain carries TRBV19 and TRBJ2-2, with 8 positions matching TRBD1. This CDR3 has 20 amino acids. The V and J ends lost 6 bases and 2 bases, in that order; junction bases with no gene match: 20. Looked up from germline, CDR1 is LNHDA and CDR2 is SQIVND (reference sequence). The CDR3 DNA is TGTGCCAGTAGCACTGGGCCGGGACAGGCGCGAAAAACCAACACCGGGGAGCTGTTTTTT. Amino acids: CASSTGPGQARKTNTGELFF.

By frequency in the sample, this clonotype is medium-sized (0.01 to 0.1%). This chain joins TRBV20-1 and TRBJ2-7; TRBD1 is a possible D gene (8 bases). The germline gives CDR1 DFQATT, CDR2 SNEGSKA (reference sequence). The CDR3 sequence is 15 residues long. V was clipped by 1 base and J by 4 bases, with 17 bases between them. CDR3 in amino acids: CSARAPTGGGYEQYF. CDR3 in DNA: TGCAGTGCTAGAGCTCCAACAGGGGGAGGGTACGAGCAGTACTTC.

This clonotype was observed at least ten times. It may be a read error: a sequence one base away is much more abundant. The chain couples TRBV12-3 or TRBV12-4 to TRBJ1-6; D perhaps matches TRBD1 (5 bases). This CDR3 contains 14 residues. The CDR3 here is CANSPRDGREPLHF. CDR3 nucleotides: TGTGCCAACAGTCCAAGGGACGGACGAGAACCCCTCCACTTT.

This clonotype was seen repeatedly, ten times or more. The chain couples TRBV20-1 to TRBJ2-3; D unclear. V shed 5 bases and J shed 0 bases, with 12 bases lying between them. Germline CDR1 and CDR2: DFQATT and SNEGSKA (reference sequence). The CDR3 contains 14 residues. CDR3 bases: TGCAGTGCTCATCGATGGAGTAGCACAGATACGCAGTATTTT. Translated: CSAHRWSSTDTQYF.

This clonotype was picked up many times. The J gene is TRBJ2-3, the V gene TRBV6-4; 8 bases are shared with TRBD2. Germline CDR1 reads MRHNA; CDR2 reads SNTAGT. V was clipped by 0 bases and J by 1 base; unmatched bases: 3. The CDR3 covers 16 residues. The CDR3 spells CASSDSLGGGTDTQYF. The CDR3 DNA reads as TGTGCCAGCAGTGACTCCCTCGGGGGGGGCACAGATACGCAGTATTTT.

This clonotype was found a few times. The chain links TRBV5-6 to TRBJ2-3; 8 bases are shared with TRBD1. V was pared by 5 bases and J by 4 bases, with 6 bases of the junction left unmatched. CDR3 length equals 14 residues. Germline CDR1 SGHDT, CDR2 YYEEEE. The CDR3 DNA follows: TGTGCCAGCAGTTGGACAGGGCCCGCAGATACGCAGTATTTT. Its protein product is CASSWTGPADTQYF.

In its sample, this clonotype was seen a few times. This chain links TRBV5-5 with TRBJ1-5, with a possible D match to TRBD1 (5 bases). Between the trimmed V and J ends, which lost 1 base and 1 base, there was a span of 18 bases. The V gene's germline CDR1 is SGHKS and CDR2 YYEKEE (reference sequence). The CDR3 length is 18 residues. The CDR3 nucleotides read TGTGCCAGCAGCTTGAATTGGGGCAGTGGTAGCAGCAATCAGCCCCAGCATTTT. Encoded protein: CASSLNWGSGSSNQPQHF.

This clonotype is judged medium-sized. The chain employs TRBV6-1 and TRBJ1-1; D gene unclear. V shed 5 bases and J shed 0 bases, with 10 bases lying between them. The CDR3 has 14 amino acids. From germline, CDR1 is MNHNS and CDR2 SASEGT. CDR3 residues: CASSKDLMNTEAFF. The CDR3 nucleotides are TGTGCCAGCAGTAAGGACCTAATGAACACTGAAGCTTTCTTT.

In its sample, this clonotype was seen many times. This chain links TRBV11-3 with TRBJ2-1; D is ambiguous. Trimming removed 1 base at V and 7 bases at J, with 11 bases between. This CDR3 has 14 amino acids. CDR1 and CDR2 (germline): SGHNT, YENEEA. CDR3 nucleotide sequence: TGTGCCAGCAGCTTAGGAGCCGGGTCAAATGAGCAGTTCTTC. It codes for CASSLGAGSNEQFF.

Comments on this clonotype: A much more abundant neighbour one base away suggests this may be a read error. The chain carries TRBV27 and TRBJ2-3, with 10 bases lining up with TRBD2. The CDR3 is made up of 15 amino acids. Trimming at V came to 3 bases and at J to 6 bases, leaving 6 bases not matched to a gene. The germline CDR1 and CDR2 sequences are MNHEY and SMNVEV (reference sequence). CDR3 residues: CASSLRISGRDTQYF. Here the CDR3 DNA reads TGTGCCAGCAGTTTGAGGATTAGCGGGAGGGATACGCAGTATTTT.

This clonotype counts as medium-sized (0.01 to 0.1%). One end of the junction fails to match germline, which may point to a read error. CDR3 amino acids: CASSISGEITVTQYF. The DNA for the CDR3 is TGTGCCAGTAGTATCTCGGGGGAGATTACAGTTACGCAGTATTTT. The V and J genes are TRBV19 and TRBJ2-3; a possible D gene is TRBD2 (6 bases). The CDR3 has 15 amino acids. Per the germline V gene, CDR1 is LNHDA and CDR2 is SQIVND (reference sequence).

Sample share makes this clonotype medium-sized (0.01 to 0.1%). This chain connects TRBV6-2 or TRBV6-3 to TRBJ2-7; D is possibly TRBD1 (5 bases). V was shortened by 5 bases and J by 3 bases, with 11 bases between the two germline ends. The CDR3 extends over 13 amino acids. Germline lookup yields CDR1 MNHEY and CDR2 SVGEGT. The CDR3: CASSRTYDYEQYF. The CDR3 DNA sequence: TGTGCCAGCAGTAGGACATATGACTACGAGCAGTACTTC.

As to this clonotype: An end of the junction differs from the germline gene, which may be a read error. V and J are TRBV15 and TRBJ1-1; D is uncertain. The CDR3 runs to 15 residues. Germline-derived CDR1 and CDR2 are LNHNV and YYDKDF (reference sequence). Here the CDR3 reads CAASREPGRRFEAFF. The CDR3 nucleotides read TGTGCCGCCAGCAGAGAACCGGGCCGAAGATTTGAAGCTTTCTTT.

This clonotype was observed many times. The rearrangement joins TRBV5-6 to TRBJ1-2; maybe TRBD1 (6 bases). The V end lost 1 base, the J end lost 8 bases, and 12 bases lay between the germline ends. CDR3 length equals 13 residues. Looked up from germline, CDR1 is SGHDT and CDR2 is YYEEEE. The CDR3 region has the DNA TGTGCCAGCAGCTTGAGGGGGGGGGCCGGCTACACCTTC. As protein: CASSLRGGAGYTF. The complete variable domain, with remaining parts taken from reference TRBV5-6 and TRBJ1-2, reads DAGVTQSPTHLIKTRGQQVTLRCSPKSGHDTVSWYQQALGQGPQFIFQYYEEEERQRGNFPDRFSGHQFPNYSSELNVNALLLGDSALYLCASSLRGGAGYTFGSGTRLTVV.

This chain connects TRBV6-5 to TRBJ2-5; 7 bases line up with TRBD2. Germline CDR1 reads MNHEY; CDR2 reads SVGAGI. The CDR3 consists of 15 residues. Trimming removed 6 bases from V and 2 bases from J; junction bases left unmatched: 9. CDR3 DNA: TGTGCCAGCAGATACAGCGGGATATATCAAGAGACCCAGTACTTC. Its translation: CASRYSGIYQETQYF.

This clonotype appeared many times. The gene calls are TRBV20-1 and TRBJ2-7; a possible D gene is TRBD2 (6 bases). This CDR3 comprises 12 residues. V lost 3 bases and J 6 bases, leaving 12 bases between the germline ends. Germline loops: CDR1 DFQATT, CDR2 SNEGSKA (reference sequence). CDR3 coding DNA: TGCAGTGCTAGGGGGACTTACTTCGAGCAGTACTTC. Translation gives CSARGTYFEQYF.

With respect to this clonotype: A read error is possible here, since a much larger clone lies one base away. This chain links TRBV20-1 with TRBJ1-6; the D gene is possibly TRBD1 (6 bases). This CDR3 spans 15 amino acids. Germline V gene sequence: CDR1 DFQATT, CDR2 SNEGSKA (reference sequence). The germline V and J ends were trimmed by 6 bases and 8 bases, with 20 bases remaining between them. CDR3 region: CSATPEQGLYSPLHF. The CDR3 nucleotides are TGCAGTGCAACGCCGGAACAGGGACTCTATTCACCCCTCCACTTT.